This T cell receptor (beta chain) was sequenced in a study of tumor and adjacent non-tumor tissue in lung cancer (dated by TCRdb to the late 2010s). Broadly, across the study: The cohort included 12 adenocarcinoma, 2 squamous cell carcinoma and 1 small cell lung cancer patients. The approximately 15 enrolled patients, of whom approximately 10 were men and 5 were women, were aged about 30 to 80 years and were diagnosed with TNM stage I to III disease. In total, sequencing yielded over 95 million productive TCRbeta reads, which works out to an average of around 4.2 million reads per sample. The study compared bulk TCRbeta repertoires from lung tumor tissue and matched distant non-tumor lung tissue of about 16 lung cancer patients. For each patient, one tumor sample and one normal lung sample were taken, giving around 30 paired specimens that underwent TCRbeta CDR3 sequencing. The investigation overall reported the following: The top 100 clones accounted for a significantly larger cumulative portion of the repertoire in normal lung than in tumor tissue. Only 15 or so patients were included in the cohort, and the need for larger samples and more detailed clinical data was noted by the authors. The methods do not name the sequencing platform or mention unique molecular identifiers. Peripheral blood was not sequenced, so blood TCRbeta repertoires were not examined in the lung cancer patients of the study. Significantly higher TCR diversity was found in younger patients, and higher tumor TCR diversity was associated with shorter overall and disease-free survival. TCR diversity (inverse Simpson) was significantly higher in tumor than in normal lung tissue (431.37 vs 166.20, P = 0.0075, Mann-Whitney U test).

RNA was isolated from bulk, unsorted tissue, and RNA quality was assessed with a NanoDrop ND-1000 and an Agilent 2100. Donors were newly diagnosed lung cancer patients admitted for thoracic surgery in China between August and November 2014, without prior chemotherapy. Patients with previous radiotherapy or chemotherapy, or with another concurrent cancer, were excluded from the study. Pieces of surgical tissue measuring roughly 1-2.3 cm3 were kept in RNAlater solution and stored at -80 degrees C until use. There are 16 amino acids in the CDR3, from cysteine to phenylalanine inclusive. Kept here is only the CDR3 DNA, which spans 48 bases and is read in frame from base 1. The junction carries 17 bases between V and J, which are trimmed by 6 bases and 3 bases respectively. CDR1 and CDR2, looked up from the germline V gene, are MNHNS and SASEGT. Library prep was done by multiplex PCR. These reads were obtained on an Illumina HiSeq 2500. TCRbeta libraries were built by three rounds of nested PCR using primers (Table S4), following protocols modified from ARM-PCR. Before sequencing, PCR products of 200-500 bp were cut from the gel and purified using the QIAquick gel extraction kit. The original pipeline was this. Trimmomatic was used to clean the reads, FLASH was used to merge the reads into complete CDR3 sequences, and MiTCR was used to assign the reads to V(D)J germline segments. Clonal diversity was calculated as the inverse Simpson's index using VDJtools. In-frame sequences lacking a premature stop codon were counted as productive reads. Using fastp at Q25 and MiXCR, TCRdb reprocessed the public reads and kept productive beta chains. Each entry merges the rows of one CDR3 protein and shows their most common DNA and genes. None of the V and J calls come from the authors' own analysis; TCRdb made them. The sample table lists under 150,000 distinct CDR3 sequences, approximately 66% of them with a count of one. The leading ten clones occupy 18% of the sample.

This clonotype was seen more than once but under ten times. This clone's antigen is unknown. It has no much larger one-base neighbor in the sample; base qualities were not kept. The V and J segments used are TRBV6-1 and TRBJ1-4; possibly the D gene is TRBD1, per 5 matching bases. The sequence was obtained from a man aged 55 to 70 with small cell lung cancer. What was sequenced was lung tumor tissue. The sequenced DNA: TGTGCCAGCAGGGCACGAACAGGACACCCTAATGAAAAACTGTTTTTT. Translated, this gives CASRARTGHPNEKLFF.